The following is a T cell receptor beta chain sequence with its context. The sample originates from a study of technical replicates of blood from a few donors. Germline V CDR1 and CDR2: SGHRS, YFSETQ. V was cut by 3 bases and J by 3 bases, with 8 bases left in between. The CDR3 spans 13 residues. The assay was immunoSEQ multiplex PCR, and TCRdb's table has in-frame clones only and misses some. This sample carries more than 80,000 clones, 95% of them seen once, and the ten largest clones take over 0.2%. The clonotype originates from a human donor in good health. Sequences were obtained from T cells isolated from PBMCs. The V and J genes are TRBV5-1 and TRBJ2-3; D not certain. The CDR3 protein is CASSYERTDTQYF. CDR3 in DNA: TGCGCCAGCAGCTACGAGCGAACAGATACGCAGTATTTT.